This T cell receptor (beta chain) was profiled in a study of human T cells and chemical hapten exposure. Findings and limits, study-wide: PT1 expanded TCR counts and patch test score were linked, and their correlation was positive.

A word on this clonotype: The antigen is unknown.

The germline gives CDR1 MNHEY, CDR2 SVGAGI. There are 12 residues in the CDR3. Trimming cost V 11 bases and J 8 bases, with 18 bases left between them. As for time point: patch test 1, 2 weeks after DPC sensitization. Treatment indicated: therapeutic diphenylcyclopropenone sensitization with weekly scalp DPC. As originally analysed: There were a median of roughly 100,000 TCRs per sample, with a range from about 20,000 to 700,000. TCRdb re-called the RACE reads with MiXCR, one entry per CDR3 protein. TCRdb assigned the V and J calls; the authors' analysis was not used. The table has 70,000 to 80,000 distinct CDR3 sequences, 25% to 40% seen once.

This receptor was obtained from a middle-aged man with alopecia areata. Some clones in this sample may be carry-over from other donors' samples. The V and J genes are TRBV6-5 and TRBJ1-1; a weak D match, TRBD1 (6 bases). The sample consisted of whole blood, taken in connection with sensitization to the hapten diphenylcyclopropenone (DPC). CDR3 protein: CASQGSTREAFF. CDR3 nucleotide sequence: TGTGCCTCGCAGGGGTCCACAAGGGAAGCTTTCTTT.